The entry that follows covers one T cell receptor beta chain sequence. Those enrolled, adults aged 18 to 89 years, came from about two dozen US areas. Participant reports of clinical history set cohort assignment. Exposed volunteers were people who met a COVID-19 case within 2 weeks before study entry. The data were taken from a study of blood T cell repertoires in COVID-19. Background on the study: T cells, B-cell-depleted T cells, or PBMCs supplied cDNA or gDNA.

Data came from immunoSEQ multiplex PCR; TCRdb stores just in-frame clones and leaves some out. The sample yields about 300,000 clones, around nine tenths seen once. There are 14 residues in the CDR3. Germline CDR1 reads KGHDR; CDR2 reads SFDVKD. V was clipped by 7 bases and J by 5 bases, with 13 bases between them. This clonotype was obtained from a woman aged 45-65 years who had been exposed to COVID-19. The sample consisted of PBMCs or T cells enriched from blood (not recorded which). The rearrangement uses TRBV24-1 and TRBJ2-2, with a tentative D call TRBD1 (5 bases). The CDR3, as DNA: TGTGCCACCAGAGAGGCAGGGTCGACCGGGGAGCTGTTTTTT. It encodes CATREAGSTGELFF.